The 26 T cell receptor beta chains given below trace back to one sample, sequenced in a study of blood T cell repertoires in COVID-19. Sequenced by immunoSEQ multiplex PCR; TCRdb stores in-frame clones only, minus some. Counted here are over 55,000 clones, 83% occurring once; the ten biggest clones make up around 5%. The sequenced material came from peripheral blood. These receptors all stem from a middle-aged man with active COVID-19.

This chain uses TRBV28 with TRBJ1-6; 9 nucleotides line up with TRBD1. J was trimmed by 6 bases and V by 8 bases; bases with no gene match: 8. Germline CDR1 reads MDHEN; CDR2 reads SYDVKM. The CDR3 is 15 residues long. The CDR3 is CASALSTGGNSPLHF. The CDR3 DNA reads TGTGCCAGCGCCCTTTCGACAGGGGGTAATTCACCCCTCCACTTT.

The chain is built from TRBV7-9 and TRBJ2-1, with a tentative D call TRBD2 (6 bases). The CDR3 totals 15 residues. Germline V gene lookup returns CDR1 SEHNR and CDR2 FQNEAQ (reference sequence). The V end was cut by 3 bases, the J end by 5 bases, with 14 bases between. The CDR3 region is CASSFSGRGDNEQFF. In nucleotides, the CDR3 is TGTGCCAGCAGCTTCTCCGGGCGGGGAGACAATGAGCAGTTCTTC.

The chain couples TRBV19 to TRBJ1-1; no definite D call. The CDR3 runs to 13 residues. The germline CDR1 and CDR2 sequences are LNHDA and SQIVND (reference sequence). Trimming pared 6 bases from V and 4 bases from J, leaving 12 bases between. CDR3 sequence: CASRGGPGTEAFF. The CDR3 DNA reads TGTGCCAGTAGAGGAGGGCCTGGCACTGAAGCTTTCTTT.

This chain joins TRBV11-2 and TRBJ2-3; D possibly corresponds to TRBD2 (6 bases). The germline V gene encodes CDR1 SGHAT and CDR2 FQNNGV. The CDR3 contains 14 residues. V was clipped by 7 bases and J by 2 bases, with 13 bases between them. DNA for the CDR3: TGTGCCAGCATCCTAGCGCCCGCCACAGATACGCAGTATTTT. This encodes CASILAPATDTQYF.

This chain joins TRBV12-5 and TRBJ2-1, with 9 bases aligning to TRBD2. Looked up from germline, CDR1 is LGHNT and CDR2 is FRNRAP. V gave up 1 base and J gave up 9 bases; unmatched junction bases: 7. The CDR3 covers 15 residues. The CDR3 loop reads CASGLEGLAASEQFF. The CDR3 bases are TGTGCTAGTGGTTTGGAGGGACTAGCTGCTTCTGAGCAGTTCTTC.

V is TRBV11-2 and J is TRBJ1-1, with D perhaps TRBD1 (6 bases). Looked up from germline, CDR1 is SGHAT and CDR2 is FQNNGV. The CDR3 runs 14 residues. Deletions cut 5 bases from V and 3 bases from J, with 13 bases between. The CDR3 reads CASSILRGHTEAFF. The CDR3 DNA reads TGTGCCAGCAGCATACTCAGGGGACACACTGAAGCTTTCTTT.

J is TRBJ1-1 and V is TRBV29-1; D might be TRBD1 (6 bases). CDR1 is SQVTM and CDR2 is ANQGSEA in the germline V gene. The length of the CDR3 is 13 residues. V gave up 4 bases and J gave up 4 bases, with 13 bases separating them. The CDR3 region is CSVARQAATEAFF. The CDR3 DNA is TGCAGCGTTGCCCGACAGGCGGCCACTGAAGCTTTCTTT.

The rearrangement uses TRBV7-9 and TRBJ1-1; 11 nucleotides agree with TRBD1. The CDR3 is 14 amino acids. V was pared by 4 bases and J by 3 bases, with 1 base of the junction left unmatched. Germline assignment: CDR1 SEHNR and CDR2 FQNEAQ (reference sequence). The CDR3 here is CASSSGQGDTEAFF. The DNA for the CDR3 is TGTGCCAGCAGCTCGGGACAGGGGGACACTGAAGCTTTCTTT.

This clone appeared a single time. This sequence joins TRBV29-1 and TRBJ1-2; D might be TRBD1 (6 bases). The CDR3 length is 14 residues. Germline values: CDR1 SQVTM, CDR2 ANQGSEA. V dropped 4 bases and J dropped 3 bases, with 15 bases sitting between them. The CDR3 DNA reads as TGCAGCGTTGCTCGGGGGGCTGGAGACTATGGCTACACCTTC. Translation gives CSVARGAGDYGYTF.

The genes are TRBV29-1 and TRBJ2-2; perhaps TRBD2 as D (5 bases). The CDR3 totals 13 residues. Trimming cost V 4 bases and J 2 bases, with 8 bases left between them. CDR1 and CDR2 (germline): SQVTM, ANQGSEA. The CDR3 DNA reads as TGCAGCGTTGGGCTAGCCAACACCGGGGAGCTGTTTTTT. Translating gives CSVGLANTGELFF.

This clone was seen only a few times. This rearrangement joins TRBV5-1 to TRBJ2-3; unclear D gene. The CDR3 totals 15 residues. V was clipped by 4 bases and J by 2 bases, with 14 bases between them. CDR1 and CDR2 from the germline V gene are SGHRS and YFSETQ. The CDR3 DNA follows: TGCGCCAGCAGCCCCCCGGCCGGAGACACAGATACGCAGTATTTT. The encoded protein is CASSPPAGDTDTQYF.

The CDR3 DNA reads as TGCGCCAGCAGCCCAAGGACAGGGGGGGTCCACGAGCAGTACTTC. Translating gives CASSPRTGGVHEQYF. This chain joins TRBV5-1 and TRBJ2-7; TRBD1 matches 10 bases. Germline assignment: CDR1 SGHRS and CDR2 YFSETQ. The CDR3 is made up of 15 amino acids. V was clipped by 4 bases and J by 5 bases; unmatched bases: 9.

The chain employs TRBV2 and TRBJ1-5; TRBD1 matches at 9 bases. CDR3 length equals 14 residues. Per germline, CDR1 SNHLY and CDR2 FYNNEI. V lost 4 bases to trimming and J lost 2 bases; unmatched junction nucleotides: 0. This chain's CDR3 is CASSGQGGNQPQHF. CDR3 bases: TGTGCCAGCAGTGGACAGGGGGGCAATCAGCCCCAGCATTTT.

This chain joins TRBV3-1 (or the pseudogene TRBV3-2) and TRBJ2-1, with 12 bases identical to TRBD2. V lost 4 bases to trimming and J lost 10 bases; unmatched junction nucleotides: 5. CDR1 and CDR2 from the germline V gene are LGHDT and YNNKEL (reference sequence). The length of the CDR3 is 14 residues. As DNA, the CDR3 is TGTGCCAGCAGCCGACTAGCGGGGGCATGGGAGCAGTTCTTC. This codes for CASSRLAGAWEQFF.

This chain connects TRBV12-3 or TRBV12-4 to TRBJ2-7, with D perhaps TRBD1 (6 bases). Trimming cost V 5 bases and J 0 bases, with 8 bases left between them. This CDR3 is built from 13 residues. The CDR3 bases are TGTGCCAGCAGTACAGGGAACTCCTACGAGCAGTACTTC. Protein: CASSTGNSYEQYF.

This chain links TRBV19 with TRBJ2-2; D might be TRBD1 (5 bases). Between the trimmed V and J ends, which lost 1 base and 2 bases, there was a span of 8 bases. Looked up from germline, CDR1 is LNHDA and CDR2 is SQIVND (reference sequence). CDR3 length equals 15 residues. CDR3: CASSIGGRNTGELFF. The CDR3, as DNA: TGTGCCAGTAGTATAGGGGGCCGAAACACCGGGGAGCTGTTTTTT.

J is TRBJ1-1 and V is TRBV10-1; maybe TRBD1 (5 bases). The CDR3 is 16 amino acids. Per germline, CDR1 WNHNN and CDR2 SYGVQD (reference sequence). V gave up 0 bases and J gave up 6 bases, with 17 bases separating them. CDR3 coding DNA: TGCGCCAGCAGTGAGTCCACCGGGCAGGGAAGGTCTGAAGCTTTCTTT. Residues: CASSESTGQGRSEAFF.

CDR3: CASSTGTGIYEQYF. The CDR3 region has the DNA TGTGCCAGCAGCACCGGGACAGGGATCTACGAGCAGTACTTC. The chain combines TRBV5-4 with TRBJ2-7; 9 bases map to TRBD1. After removal of 4 bases from V and 3 bases from J, the junction contained 5 bases not matched to a gene. The germline gives CDR1 SGHNT, CDR2 YYREEE (reference sequence). This CDR3 comprises 14 residues.

This sequence joins TRBV4-1 and TRBJ1-3; a weak D match, TRBD1 (5 bases). V dropped 0 bases and J dropped 6 bases, with 12 bases sitting between them. The CDR3 is made up of 15 amino acids. CDR1 and CDR2 from the germline V gene are MGHRA and YSYEKL. In nucleotides, the CDR3 is TGCGCCAGCAGCCAAGAAGGGGTTGGAGAAAACACCATATATTTT. Amino acids: CASSQEGVGENTIYF.

The chain couples TRBV4-2 to TRBJ2-1; TRBD1 agrees at 9 bases. CDR3 length: 15 residues. From germline, CDR1 is LGHNA and CDR2 YNFKEQ. Unmatched junction bases numbered 6, after V lost 1 base and J lost 8 bases. Written as DNA, the CDR3 is TGTGCCAGCAGCCAAGGTGGTGGACAGGGGTATGAGCAGTTCTTC. Translated, it gives CASSQGGGQGYEQFF.

The chain is built from TRBV29-1 and TRBJ2-1; no reliable D call. The CDR3 has 15 residues. The germline CDR1 and CDR2 sequences are SQVTM and ANQGSEA. Trimming removed 0 bases at V and 0 bases at J, with 9 bases between. The chain's CDR3 is CSVEDPRSSYNEQFF. The CDR3 DNA is TGCAGCGTTGAAGATCCTAGGAGCTCCTACAATGAGCAGTTCTTC.

This clone is medium-sized (0.01 to 0.1%) in the sample. The chain has TRBV7-9 and TRBJ1-6; D possibly corresponds to TRBD1 (6 bases). CDR1 is SEHNR and CDR2 is FQNEAQ in the germline V gene (reference sequence). This CDR3 contains 13 residues. The V end lost 5 bases, the J end lost 14 bases, and 16 bases lay between the germline ends. The CDR3 is CASSAWDMGTLHF. As DNA, the CDR3 is TGTGCCAGCAGCGCATGGGACATGGGAACCCTCCACTTT.

This sequence joins TRBV6-6 and TRBJ1-6; TRBD1 aligns across 9 bases. Germline-derived CDR1 and CDR2 are MNHNY and SVGAGI (reference sequence). This CDR3 has 15 amino acids. V lost 5 bases, J lost 6 bases, and 5 bases stayed unmatched. CDR3 amino acids: CASSPRGQGNSPLHF. The CDR3 DNA reads as TGTGCCAGCAGTCCCCGGGGACAGGGTAATTCACCCCTCCACTTT.

V and J are TRBV5-1 and TRBJ2-5; 10 nucleotides agree with TRBD2. The V gene's germline CDR1 is SGHRS and CDR2 YFSETQ. J was trimmed by 3 bases and V by 4 bases; bases with no gene match: 6. CDR3 size: 15 residues. The DNA of the CDR3 is TGCGCCAGCAGCCCCCGGACTAGCGGTAAAGAGACCCAGTACTTC. Protein product: CASSPRTSGKETQYF.

This clone showed up just a few times. The chain couples TRBV6-5 to TRBJ2-1; no clear D. Germline V gene data show CDR1 as MNHEY and CDR2 as SVGAGI. CDR3 length equals 15 residues. V lost 5 bases and J 7 bases, leaving 18 bases between the germline ends. The CDR3 protein is CASSTRWSSNNEQFF. CDR3 sequence (DNA): TGTGCCAGCAGTACCCGCTGGAGTAGTAATAATGAGCAGTTCTTC.

The chain has TRBV29-1 and TRBJ2-7, with 7 bases fitting TRBD1. V trimming: 0 bases; J trimming: 12 bases; junction bases outside the gene matches: 5. The CDR3 consists of 11 residues. Germline-derived CDR1 and CDR2 are SQVTM and ANQGSEA. In DNA, the CDR3 is TGCAGCGTTGAAGATTTGACAGGGTGGTACTTC. Its translation is CSVEDLTGWYF.